This TCR beta chain was sequenced for a study of tumor and adjacent non-tumor tissue in lung cancer. Study overall: The patients, 10 or so men and 4 or 5 women, were roughly 30 to 80 with stage I to III disease. About 4.17 million productive TCRbeta reads were obtained per sample on average.

The V gene end was trimmed by 0 bases and the J gene end by 3 bases; junction bases not matched to a gene: 4. Germline CDR1 is DFQATT and CDR2 is SNEGSKA (reference sequence). This CDR3 has 14 residues. No cell sorting was done before RNA was extracted from the tissue. This clonotype was counted at least ten times. The antigen is not known. Three rounds of nested PCR, following a modified ARM-PCR protocol, produced the TCRbeta library. TCRdb called the multiplex PCR reads again in MiXCR, with one record for every CDR3 protein. The sample shows about 140,000 distinct CDR3 sequences, roughly 70% of them seen only once. Study results and caveats: Tumor TCR diversity, when higher, was linked to shorter survival. Top 100 clones took a larger repertoire share in normal lung.

V gene TRBV20-1 combines with J gene TRBJ1-2; TRBD1 matches 7 bases. The origin of this receptor is a man between 60 and 75 years old with small cell lung cancer. Sequencing was done on a sample of lung tumor tissue. CDR3 region: CSARDNQGDYGYTF. In nucleotides, the CDR3 is TGCAGTGCTAGAGATAACCAGGGGGACTATGGCTACACCTTC.